Shown below are 10 T cell receptor beta chains from a single sample sequenced in a study of post-analysis software for immune sequencing data. These receptors' antigens are unknown. TCR beta libraries were prepared from cDNA with unique molecular identifiers. TCRdb fed the PCR reads into MiXCR, producing one record per CDR3 protein. The sample records approximately 690,000 distinct CDR3 sequences, approximately 60% being singletons. Broader study findings: There were five TRBV segments more frequent in patients than controls, and TRBV5-6, TRBV5-1 and TRBV20-1 were among them.

The sequenced sample consisted of blood. The receptor set was obtained from a girl aged 2-10 years with multiple sclerosis.

This clonotype was seen a few times. Germline is not matched at one junction end, which may reflect a read error. V and J are TRBV6-2 or TRBV6-3 and TRBJ2-5; 10 nucleotides line up with TRBD1. The V gene's germline CDR1 is MNHEY and CDR2 SVGEGT. The CDR3 has 16 amino acids. CDR3: CASSFGDRGNQETQYF. Written as DNA, the CDR3 is TGTGCCAGTAGTTTCGGGGACAGGGGCAACCAAGAGACCCAGTACTTC.

Worth noting for this clonotype: This may arise from a read error, as a much more abundant clone is one base away. This chain uses TRBV12-3 or TRBV12-4 with TRBJ2-7; 10 bases are a match to TRBD2. After removal of 7 bases from V and 5 bases from J, the junction contained 5 bases not matched to a gene. There are 13 residues in the CDR3. This chain's CDR3 is CASTLTSGHEQYF. DNA for the CDR3: TGTGCCAGCACCCTGACTAGCGGGCACGAGCAGTACTTC.

The chain joins TRBV11-2 to TRBJ1-1; maybe TRBD1 (5 bases). Germline-derived CDR1 and CDR2 are SGHAT and FQNNGV. The CDR3 has 14 residues. V gave up 5 bases and J gave up 5 bases, with 15 bases separating them. CDR3 amino acids: CASSPRDLGTEAFF. CDR3 sequence (DNA): TGTGCCAGCAGCCCCCGGGACCTAGGGACTGAAGCTTTCTTT.

The chain is built from TRBV5-1 and TRBJ2-5; TRBD2 might be the D (7 bases). Germline loops: CDR1 SGHRS, CDR2 YFSETQ. V lost 2 bases and J lost 4, with 12 bases in between. This CDR3 is 14 amino acids long. The CDR3 nucleotides read TGCGCCAGCAGCTTAGAGAGGGGGGGAGAGACCCAGTACTTC. It is translated as CASSLERGGETQYF.

The chain recombines TRBV6-6 with TRBJ1-2; possible D gene TRBD1, 5 bases. The CDR3 sequence is 13 residues long. V dropped 7 bases and J dropped 3 bases, with 12 bases sitting between them. CDR1 is MNHNY and CDR2 is SVGAGI in the germline V gene (reference sequence). The CDR3 protein is CASTRSTDYGYTF. Written as DNA, the CDR3 is TGTGCCAGCACTAGATCGACAGACTATGGCTACACCTTC.

This chain connects TRBV12-3 or TRBV12-4 to TRBJ2-5; perhaps TRBD2 as D (5 bases). Between the trimmed V and J ends, which lost 1 base and 7 bases, there was a span of 16 bases. The CDR3 has 15 residues. CDR3 protein: CASSLGVGVEATQYF. The CDR3 DNA reads as TGTGCCAGCAGTTTAGGGGTCGGGGTCGAGGCGACCCAGTACTTC.

V usage is TRBV20-1 and J usage is TRBJ2-3, with 10 bases that match TRBD2. Germline V gene sequence: CDR1 DFQATT, CDR2 SNEGSKA (reference sequence). The CDR3 loop spans 15 amino acids. The V gene end was trimmed by 5 bases and the J gene end by 4 bases; junction bases not matched to a gene: 9. The CDR3 DNA is TGCAGTGCTGGCCCCCTAGCGGGAGTGCCAGATACGCAGTATTTT. Translation gives CSAGPLAGVPDTQYF.

V usage is TRBV14 and J usage is TRBJ2-3; D unresolved. The length of the CDR3 is 15 residues. V was pared by 6 bases and J by 0 bases, with 13 bases between. Germline values: CDR1 SGHDN, CDR2 FVKESK. The CDR3 here is CASSQRWRSTDTQYF. CDR3 bases: TGTGCCAGCAGTCAACGCTGGAGAAGCACAGATACGCAGTATTTT.

This clonotype turned up a few times. This chain joins TRBV7-9 and TRBJ1-2; TRBD1 might be the D (6 bases). The ends were cut back, 5 bases at V and 4 bases at J, with 14 bases in the middle. Germline V gives CDR1 SEHNR, CDR2 FQNEAQ (reference sequence). This CDR3 comprises 14 residues. The CDR3 protein is CASSRIPDSYGYTF. CDR3 nucleotide sequence: TGTGCCAGCAGCCGGATCCCGGACAGCTATGGCTACACCTTC.

The chain recombines TRBV4-1 with TRBJ2-1, with 8 bases that match TRBD2. The CDR3 runs to 16 residues. Germline lookup yields CDR1 MGHRA and CDR2 YSYEKL. Unmatched junction bases numbered 15, after V lost 5 bases and J lost 9 bases. The CDR3 region is CASSSGTGGRTSEQFF. In DNA, the CDR3 is TGCGCCAGCAGCTCCGGGACTGGCGGGAGGACGAGTGAGCAGTTCTTC.